These 27 T cell receptor beta chains originate from one sample sequenced in a study of T cell clonotyping in hematopoietic cell transplantation. Data came from immunoSEQ multiplex PCR; TCRdb stores just in-frame clones and leaves some out. The sample records 15,000 to 20,000 clones, about 85% being singletons. This sample comprised PBMCs, obtained 100 days after allogeneic stem cell transplant. The origin of the receptors is a male patient aged 55 to 69 who had an allogeneic stem cell transplant from a related donor, so the T cells may come from the graft donor. Some clones in this sample may be carry-over from other donors' samples.

The gene calls are TRBV9 and TRBJ2-5; D is tentatively TRBD1 or TRBD2 (6 bases each). Deletions cut 3 bases from V and 6 bases from J, with 18 bases between. This CDR3 is 15 amino acids long. The V gene's germline CDR1 is SGDLS and CDR2 YYNGEE. In DNA form, the CDR3 reads TGTGCCAGCAGCGCCGGGGGCGGGGTGGCACAGACCCAGTACTTC. This codes for CASSAGGGVAQTQYF.

The rearrangement links TRBV7-2 to TRBJ1-5; no firm D call. Looked up from germline, CDR1 is SGHTA and CDR2 is FQGNSA. Deletions cut 5 bases from V and 2 bases from J, with 13 bases between. The CDR3 runs 15 residues. CDR3 amino acids: CASSPGGFGNQPQHF. Here the CDR3 DNA reads TGTGCCAGCAGCCCGGGCGGATTCGGCAATCAGCCCCAGCATTTT.

The CDR3 loop reads CASSQARQTTNYGYTF. CDR3 nucleotides: TGTGCCAGCAGCCAGGCACGGCAGACCACTAACTATGGCTACACCTTC. The V and J genes are TRBV11-2 and TRBJ1-2, with D uncertain. The V and J ends lost 5 bases and 0 bases respectively, with 16 bases between them. This CDR3 has 16 amino acids. The V gene's germline CDR1 is SGHAT and CDR2 FQNNGV.

The rearrangement links TRBV28 to TRBJ2-5, with 9 bases fitting TRBD2. The CDR3 is 14 residues long. After removal of 7 bases from V and 3 bases from J, the junction contained 6 bases not matched to a gene. CDR1 is MDHEN, CDR2 SYDVKM, per germline. The CDR3 DNA follows: TGTGCCAGCACCCCTGGCGGGGGGGAAGAGACCCAGTACTTC. Its protein is CASTPGGGEETQYF.

The chain is built from TRBV5-1 and TRBJ2-5, with 16 bases fitting TRBD2. CDR3 length equals 16 residues. Trimming cost V 4 bases and J 4 bases; bases outside gene matches: 4. The germline V gene encodes CDR1 SGHRS and CDR2 YFSETQ. This CDR3 reads CASSPGLAGGRETQYF. For the CDR3, the DNA is TGCGCCAGCAGCCCGGGACTAGCGGGAGGGCGAGAGACCCAGTACTTC.

The chain couples TRBV2 to TRBJ1-2; D is possibly TRBD1 (6 bases). Trimming took 3 bases from V and 1 from J, leaving 12 bases between them. The CDR3 is 15 residues long. Germline-derived CDR1 and CDR2 are SNHLY and FYNNEI. The CDR3 protein is CASSEDRSINYGYTF. The CDR3 DNA reads as TGTGCCAGCAGTGAGGACAGAAGTATTAACTATGGCTACACCTTC.

The chain has TRBV4-1 and TRBJ2-2; D gene ambiguous. The V gene lost 3 bases and the J gene lost 0 bases, with 14 bases spanning the gap. Germline-derived CDR1 and CDR2 are MGHRA and YSYEKL. The CDR3 consists of 17 residues. The CDR3 coding sequence is TGCGCCAGCAGCCAGGGTTTCATGATTTCGAACACCGGGGAGCTGTTTTTT. The encoded protein is CASSQGFMISNTGELFF.

The rearrangement uses TRBV7-6 and TRBJ2-7; no reliable D call. Trimming removed 1 base from V and 7 bases from J, with 11 bases in between. Germline CDR1 reads SGHVS; CDR2 reads FNYEAQ. The CDR3 length is 13 residues. The CDR3 loop is CASSLGVFTEQYF. The CDR3 nucleotides read TGTGCCAGCAGCTTAGGTGTCTTTACAGAGCAGTACTTC.

This clone was detected only a few times. CDR3 sequence (DNA): TGTGCCAGCAGCCAACCTGAGGGGGGAAAAAGAGAGGAAGCTTTCTTT. Amino acids: CASSQPEGGKREEAFF. The V gene is TRBV14, the J gene TRBJ1-1, with D possibly being TRBD1 (6 bases). The germline V and J ends were trimmed by 2 bases and 8 bases, with 21 bases remaining between them. Germline-derived CDR1 and CDR2 are SGHDN and FVKESK. This CDR3 comprises 16 residues.

V gene TRBV20-1 combines with J gene TRBJ2-5; D uncertain. The length of the CDR3 is 11 residues. Trimming cost V 5 bases and J 0 bases, with 4 bases left between them. From germline, CDR1 is DFQATT and CDR2 SNEGSKA (reference sequence). The chain's CDR3 is CSALYQETQYF. The DNA of the CDR3 is TGCAGTGCTCTGTACCAAGAGACCCAGTACTTC.

V is TRBV4-3 and J is TRBJ1-5; a weak D match, TRBD1 (5 bases). Trimming shortened V by 3 bases and J by 0 bases, and 6 bases separated the two germline ends. CDR3 length: 14 residues. Germline V CDR1 and CDR2: LGHNA, YSLEER. CDR3 amino acids: CASSQDNSNQPQHF. DNA for the CDR3: TGCGCCAGCAGCCAGGACAATAGCAATCAGCCCCAGCATTTT.

The gene calls are TRBV18 and TRBJ1-1; D is perhaps TRBD1 (6 bases). This CDR3 comprises 13 residues. Germline assignment: CDR1 KGHSH and CDR2 LQKENI. Trimming pared 5 bases from V and 11 bases from J, leaving 18 bases between. CDR3 loop: CASSSDSQGVAFF. CDR3 nucleotide sequence: TGTGCCAGCTCATCGGACAGTCAAGGGGTGGCTTTCTTT.

The chain joins TRBV9 to TRBJ2-7; 10 bases are a match to TRBD1. The germline CDR1 and CDR2 sequences are SGDLS and YYNGEE. The CDR3 runs to 18 residues. V shed 0 bases, J shed 2 bases, and the junction held 11 bases outside the gene matches. CDR3 nucleotide sequence: TGTGCCAGCAGCGTAGCCGCCCTCGGGACAGGGGTCCCCTACGAGCAGTACTTC. It yields the protein CASSVAALGTGVPYEQYF.

This chain connects TRBV7-6 to TRBJ2-1; TRBD1 matches at 8 bases. The CDR3 loop spans 13 amino acids. Germline CDR1 reads SGHVS; CDR2 reads FNYEAQ. V lost 5 bases, J lost 5 bases, and 2 bases stayed unmatched. CDR3 nucleotide sequence: TGTGCCAGCAGCCCGACAGGGGACAATGAGCAGTTCTTC. Protein sequence: CASSPTGDNEQFF.

This chain joins TRBV5-4 and TRBJ1-5; D ambiguous. With 4 bases removed from V and 4 bases from J, the gap between germline ends came to 9 bases. Germline values: CDR1 SGHNT, CDR2 YYREEE (reference sequence). The CDR3 spans 13 residues. DNA for the CDR3: TGTGCCAGCAGCCAGGAAGTGAATCAGCCCCAGCATTTT. The encoded protein is CASSQEVNQPQHF.

The rearrangement links TRBV28 to TRBJ1-1, with 10 bases fitting TRBD1. CDR1 is MDHEN, CDR2 SYDVKM, per germline. V dropped 3 bases and J dropped 6; count of bases not matched to a gene: 7. The CDR3 runs to 15 residues. The DNA of the CDR3 is TGTGCCAGCAGTTTCTTCGACAGGGGGCGCGCTGAAGCTTTCTTT. Translating it yields CASSFFDRGRAEAFF.

For the CDR3, the DNA is TGCAGCGTTGTCCCGACAGGGGGGGGCGAAGCTTTCTTT. Amino acid sequence: CSVVPTGGGEAFF. The chain recombines TRBV29-1 with TRBJ1-1, with 9 bases fitting TRBD1. CDR3 size: 13 residues. Trimming took 4 bases from V and 8 from J; bases not matched to a gene: 8. Germline CDR1 reads SQVTM; CDR2 reads ANQGSEA.

In this sample, this clone turned up a few times. This chain connects TRBV5-4 to TRBJ2-7; a weak D match, TRBD1 (6 bases). Trimming removed 0 bases from V and 6 bases from J, with 13 bases in between. CDR3 length: 14 amino acids. Germline V gene lookup returns CDR1 SGHNT and CDR2 YYREEE (reference sequence). CDR3 sequence: CASSLVAGAGEQYF. CDR3 sequence (DNA): TGTGCCAGCAGCTTGGTCGCAGGGGCGGGCGAGCAGTACTTC.

The chain employs TRBV30 and TRBJ2-2, with 10 bases that match TRBD1. Germline trimming cut 1 base from V and 3 bases from J; bases unmatched to any gene: 8. CDR1 is GTSNPN, CDR2 SVGIG, per germline (reference sequence). The CDR3 extends over 17 amino acids. CDR3 amino acids: CAWSGDRGPFDTGELFF. The CDR3 bases are TGTGCCTGGAGTGGGGACAGGGGCCCCTTTGACACCGGGGAGCTGTTTTTT.

The rearrangement joins TRBV27 to TRBJ2-7, with 7 bases aligning to TRBD1. This CDR3 comprises 13 residues. Per germline, CDR1 MNHEY and CDR2 SMNVEV (reference sequence). V shed 5 bases, J shed 6 bases, and the junction held 7 bases outside the gene matches. CDR3 sequence reads: CASSILGQFEQYF. In DNA form, the CDR3 reads TGTGCCAGCAGTATCCTGGGACAGTTCGAGCAGTACTTC.

The chain couples TRBV7-2 to TRBJ1-5; no firm D call. The CDR3 runs 13 residues. Germline assignment: CDR1 SGHTA and CDR2 FQGNSA. Trimming left V 5 bases short and J 3 bases short, with 8 bases between. The CDR3 here is CASSPSLNQPQHF. CDR3 DNA: TGTGCCAGCAGCCCCTCACTCAATCAGCCCCAGCATTTT.

The chain carries TRBV30 and TRBJ1-1, with a tentative D call TRBD1 (6 bases). Germline CDR1 is GTSNPN and CDR2 is SVGIG (reference sequence). The CDR3 is made up of 14 amino acids. V gave up 0 bases and J gave up 2 bases, with 10 bases separating them. CDR3 sequence: CAWSVDSLNTEAFF. The DNA of the CDR3 is TGTGCCTGGAGTGTGGACAGTCTTAACACTGAAGCTTTCTTT.

This clone was recorded once. The rearrangement joins TRBV5-6 to TRBJ2-7, with D possibly being TRBD2 (5 bases). The CDR3 has 15 amino acids. Germline V CDR1 and CDR2: SGHDT, YYEEEE. Trimming left V 4 bases short and J 5 bases short, with 19 bases between. The CDR3: CASSPSPGSWDEQYF. The CDR3 DNA reads TGTGCCAGCAGCCCTTCCCCGGGATCGTGGGACGAGCAGTACTTC.

The table lists this clone with a count of one. The chain combines TRBV2 with TRBJ2-2, with 7 positions matching TRBD1. The CDR3 runs 14 residues. J lost 4 bases, V lost 8 bases, and 7 bases had no gene match. Germline-derived CDR1 and CDR2 are SNHLY and FYNNEI. In DNA, the CDR3 is TGTGCCAGCTGTGGACAGGTGCTCACCGGGGAGCTGTTTTTT. As protein: CASCGQVLTGELFF.

This rearrangement joins TRBV28 to TRBJ1-1; no definite D call. V lost 5 bases, J lost 8 bases, and 12 bases lay in between. From germline, CDR1 is MDHEN and CDR2 SYDVKM. The length of the CDR3 is 12 residues. This chain's CDR3 is CASSAPLLEAFF. The CDR3 DNA follows: TGTGCCAGCAGTGCCCCTCTACTAGAAGCTTTCTTT.

This chain links TRBV28 with TRBJ2-3, with 8 bases fitting TRBD1. V gave up 3 bases and J gave up 5 bases; unmatched junction bases: 1. Germline values: CDR1 MDHEN, CDR2 SYDVKM. The CDR3 consists of 13 residues. In nucleotides, the CDR3 is TGTGCCAGCAGTTTCGACAGGGGAGATACGCAGTATTTT. Translating gives CASSFDRGDTQYF.

This clone was recorded once. V gene TRBV7-6 combines with J gene TRBJ2-1; 7 positions match TRBD2. CDR1 is SGHVS, CDR2 FNYEAQ, per germline. CDR3 size: 16 residues. The junction had 7 bases not matched to a gene; V was cut back by 0 bases and J by 5 bases. CDR3 in amino acids: CASSLAQASGNNEQFF. The DNA of the CDR3 is TGTGCCAGCAGCTTAGCGCAGGCTAGCGGTAACAATGAGCAGTTCTTC.